This passage covers 13 T cell receptor beta chains from one sample sequenced in a study of CD8+ T cells in alopecia areata. Sequencing used cDNA as its template, made by extracting RNA and reverse transcribing it. Only in-frame clones appear in the TCRdb table, and some are missing; sequencing was by immunoSEQ multiplex PCR. The sample lists under 350,000 clones, over 45% occurring once. Sample treatment: oral pan-JAK inhibitor, 5-10 mg twice daily. The sample was CD4+ T cells sorted from blood, taken at week 24, from a patient treated with tofacitinib. The source is a human donor with alopecia areata.

The chain uses TRBV7-9 and TRBJ2-5; 9 bases agree with TRBD1. The CDR3 runs to 16 residues. V shed 8 bases and J 2 bases; nucleotides not matched to a gene: 12. The germline V gene has CDR1 SEHNR and CDR2 FQNEAQ (reference sequence). CDR3 sequence (DNA): TGTGCCAGCGGATGGTCGGGACAGGGAGGGCAAGAGACCCAGTACTTC. Amino acid sequence: CASGWSGQGGQETQYF.

The chain has TRBV30 and TRBJ2-3, with 7 bases fitting TRBD1. The CDR3 totals 12 residues. Germline V lookup: CDR1 GTSNPN, CDR2 SVGIG (reference sequence). Trimming took 0 bases from V and 6 from J; bases not matched to a gene: 0. The CDR3 sequence is CAWSVQGDTQYF. CDR3 nucleotides: TGTGCCTGGAGTGTACAGGGGGATACGCAGTATTTT.

The chain is built from TRBV5-1 and TRBJ1-2, with D uncertain. From germline, CDR1 is SGHRS and CDR2 YFSETQ. The V gene lost 2 bases and the J gene lost 4 bases, with 12 bases spanning the gap. This CDR3 region has 14 residues. The CDR3, as DNA: TGCGCCAGCAGCTTTGGAGAGTCGGGCTATGGCTACACCTTC. It is translated as CASSFGESGYGYTF.

About this clone: This CDR3 is also generated by other DNA sequences in the sample. The rearrangement joins TRBV29-1 to TRBJ1-1; D unclear. CDR1 is SQVTM, CDR2 ANQGSEA, per germline. The length of the CDR3 is 12 residues. V dropped 4 bases and J dropped 1 base, with 7 bases sitting between them. Here the CDR3 reads CSVVSGNTEAFF. DNA for the CDR3: TGCAGCGTTGTATCCGGGAACACTGAAGCTTTCTTT.

This clone turned up a few times. The chain recombines TRBV21-1 with TRBJ1-1; no DNA check was done on the table's D call, TRBD1. TRBV21-1 is marked as a pseudogene. CDR3 length: 17 amino acids. The CDR3 protein is CASSNKVRGRENTEAFF. Here the CDR3 DNA reads TGTGCCAGCAGCAACAAGGTCAGGGGGCGGGAGAACACTGAAGCTTTCTTT.

The chain recombines TRBV5-4 with TRBJ2-1; 7 bases match TRBD1. The germline CDR1 and CDR2 sequences are SGHNT and YYREEE (reference sequence). CDR3 length equals 15 residues. V gave up 3 bases and J gave up 8 bases; unmatched junction bases: 11. CDR3 DNA sequence: TGTGCCAGCAGCTCCAGACAGGGCCTCGGGTATGAGCAGTTCTTC. Translation: CASSSRQGLGYEQFF.

The CDR3 DNA is TGTGCCAGCGTGATTGGCCAGCCGACCTACAATGAGCAGTTCTTC. The encoded protein is CASVIGQPTYNEQFF. The genes are TRBV2 and TRBJ2-1; D unclear. The ends were cut back, 8 bases at V and 2 bases at J, with 16 bases in the middle. CDR1 SNHLY and CDR2 FYNNEI come from the germline V gene. The CDR3 is made up of 15 amino acids. The full variable domain, completed using reference TRBV2 and TRBJ2-1, is EPEVTQTPSHQVTQMGQEVILRCVPISNHLYFYWYRQILGQKVEFLVSFYNNEISEKSEIFDDQFSVERPDGSNFTLKIRSTKLEDSAMYFCASVIGQPTYNEQFFGPGTRLTVL.

The chain employs TRBV30 and TRBJ1-2, with 7 bases aligning to TRBD1. Losses at the gene ends were 5 bases for V and 8 bases for J; bases not matched to a gene: 5. CDR3 length: 11 residues. Germline V gene data show CDR1 as GTSNPN and CDR2 as SVGIG (reference sequence). In DNA, the CDR3 is TGTGCCTGGTTTCAGGGGGGAGGCTACACCTTC. It is translated as CAWFQGGGYTF.

V and J are TRBV2 and TRBJ2-7, with TRBD1 as a possible D gene (6 bases). This CDR3 region has 12 residues. CDR1 and CDR2 (germline): SNHLY, FYNNEI. V lost 7 bases to trimming and J lost 8 bases, with 15 bases between them. The CDR3: CASTQVRDKQYF. The CDR3 DNA reads TGTGCCAGCACCCAAGTCAGGGACAAGCAGTACTTC.

This chain links TRBV7-9 with TRBJ2-3; no firm D call. V shed 10 bases and J shed 4 bases, with 15 bases lying between them. The CDR3 has 13 amino acids. Germline V gives CDR1 SEHNR, CDR2 FQNEAQ (reference sequence). The chain's CDR3 is CAISTVGPDTQYF. The CDR3 coding sequence is TGTGCCATTTCCACAGTCGGGCCAGATACGCAGTATTTT.

V usage is TRBV4-1 and J usage is TRBJ2-3; no firm D call. Germline loops: CDR1 MGHRA, CDR2 YSYEKL. This CDR3 is built from 16 residues. Trimming cost V 0 bases and J 2 bases, with 12 bases left between them. The CDR3 DNA reads TGCGCCAGCAGCCAAGATGCCCCCAGGTTCACAGATACGCAGTATTTT. This sequence encodes CASSQDAPRFTDTQYF.

This clone has a single count. The chain is built from TRBV6-5 and TRBJ1-5; D not resolved. Germline V CDR1 and CDR2: MNHEY, SVGAGI. This CDR3 spans 13 amino acids. Trimming stripped 6 bases from V and 5 bases from J, with 11 bases between. This CDR3 is CASRQRWDQPQHF. CDR3 in DNA: TGTGCCAGCAGACAGCGATGGGATCAGCCCCAGCATTTT.

This chain links TRBV2 with TRBJ1-5; the D is unclear. The V gene's germline CDR1 is SNHLY and CDR2 FYNNEI. The ends were cut back, 5 bases at V and 3 bases at J, with 11 bases in the middle. CDR3 length: 14 amino acids. The CDR3 nucleotides read TGTGCCAGCAGTTCAGGACCCTCCAATCAGCCCCAGCATTTT. This translates into CASSSGPSNQPQHF.